The rows below give T cell receptor beta chains drawn from one sample of a study of beta chain features in type 1 diabetes. TCRdb keeps only in-frame clones here, not all; method: immunoSEQ multiplex PCR. The profile shows under 200,000 clones, just over 9% of them singletons. The specimen sequenced was central memory CD4+ T cells from blood. These receptor sequences come from a woman younger than 30 in good health. Both conserved end residues are part of each CDR3. The D gene is left open where the match is weak. Expanded clones get a size class; other rows say once, few or many, or leave the size out.

CDR3 protein	CDR3 DNA	J gene	V gene	D gene	clone size
CASGGVGARQETQYF	TGCGCCAGCGGGGGGGTTGGAGCGAGGCAAGAGACCCAGTACTTC	TRBJ2-5	TRBV5-1	TRBD2	.
CASSVLGLAGSEETQYF	TGTGCCAGCAGCGTTTTAGGACTAGCGGGATCCGAGGAGACCCAGTACTTC	TRBJ2-5	TRBV9	TRBD2	.
CASSERTGIGVPVF	TGTGCCAGCAGTGAGAGGACAGGGATCGGGGTACCAGTCTTC	TRBJ2-1	TRBV2	TRBD1	few
CASSLRTVNTEAFF	TGTGCCAGCAGCTTGCGAACAGTAAACACTGAAGCTTTCTTT	TRBJ1-1	TRBV5-6	.	.
CASSSTSGSMAETQYF	TGCGCCAGCAGCTCGACTAGCGGGAGTATGGCGGAGACCCAGTACTTC	TRBJ2-5	TRBV5-1	TRBD2	.
CASSVGIGDLYGYTF	TGTGCCAGCAGCGTAGGAATCGGGGATCTCTATGGCTACACCTTC	TRBJ1-2	TRBV9	.	few
CASSPSGGDSAYGYTF	TGTGCCAGCAGCCCTAGTGGGGGGGACTCCGCCTATGGCTACACCTTC	TRBJ1-2	TRBV7-3	.	.
CASSFDPSEGGNNEQFF	TGCGCCAGCAGCTTCGATCCTAGTGAGGGTGGGAACAATGAGCAGTTCTTC	TRBJ2-1	TRBV5-1	.	.
CASILTSGSYNEQFF	TGTGCCAGCATCCTCACTAGCGGGAGTTACAATGAGCAGTTCTTC	TRBJ2-1	TRBV5-5	TRBD2	few
CASSFWRGAGSSYNEQFF	TGCGCCAGCAGCTTCTGGCGGGGGGCCGGGAGCTCCTACAATGAGCAGTTCTTC	TRBJ2-1	TRBV5-1	TRBD2	.
CSVEVTENTEAFF	TGCAGCGTTGAAGTCACAGAGAACACTGAAGCTTTCTTT	TRBJ1-1	TRBV29-1	.	.
CASSLGTAFQAGYTF	TGTGCCAGCAGCTTAGGGACAGCCTTTCAGGCTGGCTACACCTTC	TRBJ1-2	TRBV11-2	.	.
CAWSVKAGGNEQFF	TGTGCCTGGAGTGTAAAGGCGGGGGGGAATGAGCAGTTCTTC	TRBJ2-1	TRBV30	TRBD2	.
CASSFREWATEAFF	TGTGCCAGCAGCTTTCGGGAATGGGCCACTGAAGCTTTCTTT	TRBJ1-1	TRBV7-2	.	.
CASSGLAGGITDTQYF	TGTGCCAGCAGTGGCTTAGCGGGGGGGATCACAGATACGCAGTATTTT	TRBJ2-3	TRBV25-1	TRBD2	few
CASRFGAGSGYEQYF	TGTGCCAGCCGGTTTGGAGCGGGTTCTGGGTACGAGCAGTACTTC	TRBJ2-7	TRBV10-3	.	few
CASSREGMNTEAFF	TGCGCCAGCAGCAGGGAGGGGATGAACACTGAAGCTTTCTTT	TRBJ1-1	TRBV4-1	.	.
CASERDRSYNEQFF	TGTGCCAGCGAAAGGGACAGGAGCTACAATGAGCAGTTCTTC	TRBJ2-1	TRBV6-1	TRBD1	once
CASSRAEDEQFF	TGTGCCAGCAGCCGAGCAGAGGATGAGCAGTTCTTC	TRBJ2-1	TRBV7-6	.	.
CAWSRDRNTEAFF	TGTGCCTGGAGTAGGGACAGGAACACTGAAGCTTTCTTT	TRBJ1-1	TRBV30	TRBD1	.
CASSQDRQGETQYF	TGCGCCAGCAGCCAAGACCGCCAGGGGGAGACCCAGTACTTC	TRBJ2-5	TRBV4-1	.	few
CASSPGQALTYEQYF	TGTGCCAGCTCACCTGGACAGGCACTGACCTACGAGCAGTACTTC	TRBJ2-7	TRBV18	TRBD1	.
CASTRDSSGNTIYF	TGTGCCAGCACCCGGGACAGCTCTGGAAACACCATATATTTT	TRBJ1-3	TRBV6-5	TRBD1	.
CASRDQGGTEAFF	TGTGCCAGCAGAGATCAGGGAGGCACTGAAGCTTTCTTT	TRBJ1-1	TRBV6-1	.	.
CASSSRQGRETQYF	TGCGCCAGCAGCTCCCGACAGGGAAGAGAGACCCAGTACTTC	TRBJ2-5	TRBV5-1	TRBD1	.
CASSVGTYEQYF	TGTGCCAGCAGCGTGGGTACCTACGAGCAGTACTTC	TRBJ2-7	TRBV5-6	.	.
CASSDRGPLRAFF	TGTGCCAGCAGTGACAGGGGTCCGCTTAGAGCTTTCTTT	TRBJ1-1	TRBV2	.	few
CASSSLAGGFNEQFF	TGTGCCAGCAGCTCACTAGCGGGAGGTTTTAATGAGCAGTTCTTC	TRBJ2-1	TRBV7-2	TRBD2	few
CASDNLAGGLRNEQFF	TGTGCCAGCGACAATTTGGCGGGGGGGCTGAGGAATGAGCAGTTCTTC	TRBJ2-1	TRBV4-2	TRBD2	few
CASATGYQLGNTEAFF	TGTGCCAGTGCCACAGGGTATCAGTTGGGGAACACTGAAGCTTTCTTT	TRBJ1-1	TRBV19	.	.
CASSEGLAGTTYNEQFF	TGTGCCAGCAGTGAGGGGCTAGCGGGGACCACCTACAATGAGCAGTTCTTC	TRBJ2-1	TRBV6-1	TRBD2	.
CASSLDGGPQETQYF	TGTGCCAGCAGCTTAGATGGGGGCCCGCAAGAGACCCAGTACTTC	TRBJ2-5	TRBV11-2	.	few
CASSSQGNTEAFF	TGTGCCAGCAGTTCCCAGGGGAACACTGAAGCTTTCTTT	TRBJ1-1	TRBV2	.	few
CASSRGSHTSNQPQHF	TGTGCCAGCAGCCGGGGGTCCCATACAAGTAATCAGCCCCAGCATTTT	TRBJ1-5	TRBV7-9	.	.
CASSQQGAEQYF	TGTGCCAGCAGCCAACAGGGAGCCGAGCAGTACTTC	TRBJ2-7	TRBV6-5	.	.
CSVEGQAYEQYF	TGCAGCGTTGAAGGACAGGCCTACGAGCAGTACTTC	TRBJ2-7	TRBV29-1	.	few
CASSQDLAGRYGYTF	TGTGCCAGCAGCCAAGATCTTGCGGGACGCTATGGCTACACCTTC	TRBJ1-2	TRBV4-2	.	few
CASSLISVFRETQYF	TGTGCCAGCAGCTTAATTTCCGTATTCAGGGAGACCCAGTACTTC	TRBJ2-5	TRBV11-2	.	.
CASSIGGTGSNTEAFF	TGTGCCAGTAGTATTGGGGGGACGGGGAGTAACACTGAAGCTTTCTTT	TRBJ1-1	TRBV19	.	.
CASSLLRRGGTASYNEQFF	TGTGCCAGCAGTTTATTACGGAGGGGGGGGACGGCGTCCTACAATGAGCAGTTCTTC	TRBJ2-1	TRBV27	.	once
CASSQSEQGPPGEQYF	TGCGCCAGCAGTCAATCGGAACAGGGCCCGCCGGGAGAGCAGTACTTC	TRBJ2-7	TRBV23-1	.	many
CASSLAPTTGNQPQHF	TGTGCCAGCAGCTTAGCCCCTACGACGGGGAATCAGCCCCAGCATTTT	TRBJ1-5	TRBV7-2	.	.
CASSQIGGTYEQYF	TGTGCCAGCAGTCAAATCGGGGGTACCTACGAGCAGTACTTC	TRBJ2-7	TRBV6-6	.	few
CASSISSGYNEQFF	TGTGCCAGCAGCATTTCTAGCGGGTACAATGAGCAGTTCTTC	TRBJ2-1	TRBV14	TRBD2	.
CASSLAETQYF	TGTGCCAGCAGCTTAGCCGAGACCCAGTACTTC	TRBJ2-5	TRBV6-6	.	few
CASSLPRQGPYGYTF	TGCGCCAGCAGCTTGCCTAGACAGGGACCCTATGGCTACACCTTC	TRBJ1-2	TRBV5-1	TRBD1	few
CASSPNSGANVLTF	TGTGCCAGCAGCCCAAACTCTGGGGCCAACGTCCTGACTTTC	TRBJ2-6	TRBV7-2	.	.
CASSFEGTYNNEQFF	TGTGCCAGCAGTTTCGAGGGGACTTATAACAATGAGCAGTTCTTC	TRBJ2-1	TRBV2	.	.
CASSVGLAGAGTDTQYF	TGTGCCAGCAGCGTGGGACTAGCGGGGGCCGGCACAGATACGCAGTATTTT	TRBJ2-3	TRBV7-6	TRBD2	.
CASSPGLAGGQETQYF	TGCGCCAGCAGCCCCGGACTAGCGGGAGGGCAAGAGACCCAGTACTTC	TRBJ2-5	TRBV5-1	TRBD2	few
CASSLSGEGQPQHF	TGTGCCAGCAGCTTAAGTGGGGAGGGGCAGCCCCAGCATTTT	TRBJ1-5	TRBV7-9	.	few
CASSPSGGSYTEAFF	TGTGCCAGCAGCCCCTCCGGCGGATCGTACACTGAAGCTTTCTTT	TRBJ1-1	TRBV9	.	few
CASRILAGNLDTQYF	TGCGCCAGCAGAATTTTAGCGGGAAACCTAGATACGCAGTATTTT	TRBJ2-3	TRBV5-1	TRBD2	few
CASSLKTGEYEQYF	TGTGCCAGTAGTTTAAAGACAGGCGAGTACGAGCAGTACTTC	TRBJ2-7	TRBV19	.	.
CASSRQQGEIVNTEAFF	TGTGCCAGTAGTAGGCAACAGGGTGAGATCGTAAACACTGAAGCTTTCTTT	TRBJ1-1	TRBV19	.	few
CASSGYRGYTEAFF	TGTGCCAGCAGTGGGTACAGGGGGTACACTGAAGCTTTCTTT	TRBJ1-1	TRBV25-1	TRBD1	.
CASTVDRGLSYEQYF	TGTGCCAGCACCGTGGACAGGGGGCTATCCTACGAGCAGTACTTC	TRBJ2-7	TRBV6-5	TRBD1	few
CASSSGVAGEIDTQYF	TGTGCCAGCAGTTCCGGGGTAGCGGGAGAAATCGATACGCAGTATTTT	TRBJ2-3	TRBV28	TRBD2	few
CASSQEYTGGTEAFF	TGCGCCAGCAGCCAAGAATACACAGGGGGCACTGAAGCTTTCTTT	TRBJ1-1	TRBV4-1	TRBD1	.